This TCR beta chain was identified during a study of shared clonotypes between healthy human individuals. V was trimmed by 0 bases and J by 9 bases, leaving 14 bases between them. CDR3 length: 14 residues. The germline CDR1 and CDR2 sequences are MNHNS and SASEGT. As to this clone: Its antigen is currently unknown.

Deep-level settings were used for running the assay. In the source study's methods: ImmunoSEQ junction-only sequences lacked quality scores, so their filtering differed. Method: immunoSEQ multiplex PCR; TCRdb's copy keeps in-frame clones and lacks some. The D gene and trimming were derived from the DNA, and the V and J assignments and clone size from that table. This table holds around 500,000 clones, about 80% found once. Whole-study findings and limits: Clonotype sharing among donors, it was expected, would be affected by sequencing depth.

The chain joins TRBV6-1 to TRBJ1-1; D may be TRBD1 (5 bases). This sequence was found in a woman between 40 and 50 years old in good health. Some clones in this sample may be carry-over from other donors' samples. Material for sequencing was PBMCs. The CDR3 reads CASSEAGEAAQAFF. The DNA for the CDR3 is TGTGCCAGCAGTGAAGCGGGGGAGGCAGCCCAAGCTTTCTTT.